The sequence of this T cell receptor beta chain was determined in a study of shared clonotypes between healthy human individuals (dated by TCRdb to between 2020 and 2021). Study-level background: The cohort comprised two women and a few men aged 18 to 49 years. For each donor, three plates each were used for CD4 naive and CD4 memory, two plates were used for CD8 naive, and one plate was used for CD8 memory. To estimate repertoire size and how much clonotypes are shared between individuals, the study performed deep sequencing of blood TCR repertoires from about 5 healthy adults. Different laboratories and diverse techniques were used to prepare libraries and sequence TCR repertoires, to increase sequencing depth and limit assay-specific biases. Per donor, leukapheresis produced somewhere between about 0.9 and 9 billion PBMCs. What the research found in general, with its limitations: Incomplete sequencing was indicated by rarefaction of sorted-subset datasets, despite the large sequencing depth. Pairwise subsampling led to the expectation that sequencing depth would affect the degree of clonotype sharing among donors. Naive subsets generally had larger estimated clonotype richness than memory subsets. Because the study included a small number of donors, the genetic and exposure-history diversity represented was limited. Clonotypes shared by all four sorted-subset donors showed higher generation probabilities than non-shared clonotypes. Across four donors, around 5% of naive CD4, roughly 3.3% of naive CD8, about 2.3% of memory CD4, and 0.4% of memory CD8 clonotypes were shared. Only blood was sampled, and tissue TCR repertoires likely differ from those in blood.

Using the deep immunoSEQ assay, multiplex PCR amplified TCR CDR3 regions from genomic DNA. Extracted genomic DNA from each cell subset was distributed evenly across all wells of several immunoSEQ 96-well plates, and each plate was treated as a replicate. For sorted subsets, roughly 200 ng of genomic DNA, equivalent to 30,000 or so T cell genomes, went into each replicate PCR. The purified libraries were quantified using a Qubit 3.0 fluorometer, sized with a Bioanalyzer 2100, and then quantified again using the KAPA Library Quantification kit. Every immunoSEQ 96-well plate was sequenced on a dedicated single-read 150-cycle Illumina NextSeq 550 flow cell. For the original study's pipeline: Because the immunoSEQ output held only junctional sequences and lacked quality scores, the filtering could not match the filtering applied to full-length reads. To assign V/J genes and CDR3, sequences were annotated using PyIR, a Python wrapper for IgBLAST v1.9, with IMGT germline references. Reads with weak V/J assignments (E-value above 1e-6), missing CDR3, stop codons, out-of-frame junctions, or ambiguous translated residues were removed. V3J clonotypes were defined as sequences sharing the same inferred V gene, J gene, and CDR3 amino acid sequence. To compute the percentage overlap between repertoires, the number of shared unique clonotypes was divided by the size of the smaller repertoire. Repertoire richness was assessed with RTK rarefaction, the Chao1 estimator, and Recon v2.1 estimates of unobserved clonotypes. Generation probabilities were computed with OLGA for all TCRbeta clonotypes obtained by the gDNA method from several donors. This is the immuneACCESS table as TCRdb keeps it, with only in-frame sequences that have V and J called. A part of the clones is gone; compared with another copy, unresolved V genes explain less than half, and the rest is unexplained. V, J and clone size were drawn from that table, and D and trimming were deduced from the DNA. For this sample there are about 680,000 clones; just over 90% appear just once. The ten largest clones take up 24% of the sample.

On this clone itself: The clone's antigen remains unknown. Qualities for individual bases were not recorded, and no much larger clone is one base off.

Its CDR3 holds 14 amino acids, cysteine through phenylalanine. Of the read, only the CDR3 DNA is kept; its 42 bases are in frame from base 1. The germline V and J ends show losses of 6 bases and 2 bases respectively, and no gene match explains 4 bases of the junction. For CDR1 and CDR2, the germline V gene (reference sequence) lists MNHEY and SMNVEV. CD8 naive samples were obtained by positive selection for CCR7 among CD45RO-negative cells, yielding a CD45RA+CCR7+ population from which TemRA cells were excluded. Healthy HIV-negative adults with no recently reported acute infections or vaccinations were included as donors. Every donor was a Caucasian adult living in Nashville, Tennessee, USA. After blood collection by leukapheresis, PBMCs were isolated using Ficoll-Histopaque density gradient centrifugation and then cryopreserved in the vapor phase of liquid nitrogen. Purity and quantity of every magnetically sorted T cell population were checked by analytical flow cytometry. Genomic DNA was isolated from each sorted fraction and quantified by UV absorbance on a Nanodrop 2000c.

This clonotype was obtained from a man under 40 in good health. Recombination joined TRBV27 with TRBJ2-3, and TRBD2 aligns with 8 junction nucleotides. Sequencing was done on a sample of naive CD8+ T cells sorted from blood. The cell subset or site tag for this specimen amounts to: CD45RA+CCR7+. The CDR3 region reads CASRTGLATDTQYF. The nucleotide sequence reads as follows: TGTGCCAGCAGGACTGGACTAGCCACAGATACGCAGTATTTT.